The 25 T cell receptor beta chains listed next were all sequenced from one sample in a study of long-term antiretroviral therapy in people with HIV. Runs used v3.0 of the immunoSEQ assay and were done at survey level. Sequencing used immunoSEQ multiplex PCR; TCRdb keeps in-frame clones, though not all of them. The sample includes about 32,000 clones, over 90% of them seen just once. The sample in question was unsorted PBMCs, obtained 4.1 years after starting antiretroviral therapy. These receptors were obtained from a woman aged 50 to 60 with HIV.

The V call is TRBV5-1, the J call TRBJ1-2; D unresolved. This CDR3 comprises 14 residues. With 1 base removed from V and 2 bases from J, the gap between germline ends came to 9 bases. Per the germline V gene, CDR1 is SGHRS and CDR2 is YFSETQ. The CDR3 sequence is CASSLSQSNYGYTF. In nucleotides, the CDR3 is TGCGCCAGCAGCTTGTCGCAGTCCAACTATGGCTACACCTTC. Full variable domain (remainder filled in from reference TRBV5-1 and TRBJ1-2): KAGVTQTPRYLIKTRGQQVTLSCSPISGHRSVSWYQQTPGQGLQFLFEYFSETQRNKGNFPGRFSGRQFSNSRSEMNVSTLELGDSALYLCASSLSQSNYGYTFGSGTRLTVV.

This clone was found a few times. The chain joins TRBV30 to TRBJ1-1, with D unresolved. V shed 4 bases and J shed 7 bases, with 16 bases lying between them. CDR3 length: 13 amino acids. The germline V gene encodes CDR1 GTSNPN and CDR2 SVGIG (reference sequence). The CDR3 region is CAWNLDPKGEAFF. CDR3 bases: TGTGCCTGGAACCTGGATCCCAAGGGTGAAGCTTTCTTT.

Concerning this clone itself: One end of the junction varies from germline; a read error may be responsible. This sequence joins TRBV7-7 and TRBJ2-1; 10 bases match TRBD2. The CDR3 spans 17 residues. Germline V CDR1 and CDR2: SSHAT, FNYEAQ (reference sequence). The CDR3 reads CASSLGSGGGSGDEQFF. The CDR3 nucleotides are TGTGCTAGCAGCTTGGGCAGCGGGGGGGGATCTGGCGATGAGCAGTTCTTC.

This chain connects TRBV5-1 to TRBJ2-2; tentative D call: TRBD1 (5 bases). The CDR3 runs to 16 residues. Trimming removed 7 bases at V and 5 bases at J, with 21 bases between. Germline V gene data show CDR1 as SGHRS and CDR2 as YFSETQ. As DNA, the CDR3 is TGCGCCAGCTCGGATCCTGGCCAGGGTTGGACCGGGGAGCTGTTTTTT. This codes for CASSDPGQGWTGELFF.

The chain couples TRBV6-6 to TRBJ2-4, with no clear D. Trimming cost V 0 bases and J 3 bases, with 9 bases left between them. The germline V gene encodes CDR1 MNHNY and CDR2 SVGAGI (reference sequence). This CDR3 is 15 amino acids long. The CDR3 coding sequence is TGTGCCAGCAGTTACTCGGCGCTGGGCAAAAACATTCAGTACTTC. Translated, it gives CASSYSALGKNIQYF.

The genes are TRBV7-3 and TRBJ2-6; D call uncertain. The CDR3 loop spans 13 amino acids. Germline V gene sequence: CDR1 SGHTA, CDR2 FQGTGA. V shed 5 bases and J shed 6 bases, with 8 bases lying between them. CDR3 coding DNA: TGTGCCAGCAGCCCTGGTCCGGCCAACGTCCTGACTTTC. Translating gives CASSPGPANVLTF.

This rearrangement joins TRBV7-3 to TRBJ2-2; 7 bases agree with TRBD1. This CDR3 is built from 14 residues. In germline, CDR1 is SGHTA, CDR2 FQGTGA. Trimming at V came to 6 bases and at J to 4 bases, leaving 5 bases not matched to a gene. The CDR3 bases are TGTGCCAGCAGACAGGACAGGACCACCGGGGAGCTGTTTTTT. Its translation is CASRQDRTTGELFF.

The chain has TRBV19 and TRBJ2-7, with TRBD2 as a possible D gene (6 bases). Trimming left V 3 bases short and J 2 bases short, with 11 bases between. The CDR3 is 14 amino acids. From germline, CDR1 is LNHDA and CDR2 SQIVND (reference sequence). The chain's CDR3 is CASSIQGGTYEQYF. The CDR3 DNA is TGTGCCAGTAGTATCCAGGGCGGGACCTACGAGCAGTACTTC.

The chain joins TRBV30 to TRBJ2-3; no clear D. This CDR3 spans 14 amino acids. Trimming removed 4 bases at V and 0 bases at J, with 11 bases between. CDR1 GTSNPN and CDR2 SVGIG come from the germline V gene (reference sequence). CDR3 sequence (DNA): TGTGCCTGGAAGCCCAGGTTGAGCACAGATACGCAGTATTTT. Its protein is CAWKPRLSTDTQYF.

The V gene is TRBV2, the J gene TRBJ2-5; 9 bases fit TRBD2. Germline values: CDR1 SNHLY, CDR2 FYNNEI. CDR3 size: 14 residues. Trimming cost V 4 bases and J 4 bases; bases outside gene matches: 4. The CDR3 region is CASSVATSGETQYF. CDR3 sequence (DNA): TGTGCCAGCAGTGTTGCGACTAGCGGAGAGACCCAGTACTTC.

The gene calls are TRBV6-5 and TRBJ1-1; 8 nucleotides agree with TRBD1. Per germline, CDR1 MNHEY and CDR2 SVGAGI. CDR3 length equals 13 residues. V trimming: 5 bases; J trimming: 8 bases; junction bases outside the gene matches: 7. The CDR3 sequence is CASSTQGAGEAFF. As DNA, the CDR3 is TGTGCCAGCAGTACTCAGGGGGCAGGCGAAGCTTTCTTT.

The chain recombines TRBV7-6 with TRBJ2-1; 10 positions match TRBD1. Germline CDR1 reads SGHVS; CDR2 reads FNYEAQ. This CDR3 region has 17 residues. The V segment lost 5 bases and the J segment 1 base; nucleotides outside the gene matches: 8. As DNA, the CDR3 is TGTGCCAGCAGCGAAAGGACAGGGGGGCTTTCCTACAATGAGCAGTTCTTC. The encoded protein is CASSERTGGLSYNEQFF.

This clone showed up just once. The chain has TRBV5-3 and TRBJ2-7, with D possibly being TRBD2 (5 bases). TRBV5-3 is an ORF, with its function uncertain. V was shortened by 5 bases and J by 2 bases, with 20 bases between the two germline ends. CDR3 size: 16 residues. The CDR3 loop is CARSVVLPGTTYEQYF. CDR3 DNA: TGTGCCAGAAGTGTCGTCCTTCCGGGAACTACCTACGAGCAGTACTTC.

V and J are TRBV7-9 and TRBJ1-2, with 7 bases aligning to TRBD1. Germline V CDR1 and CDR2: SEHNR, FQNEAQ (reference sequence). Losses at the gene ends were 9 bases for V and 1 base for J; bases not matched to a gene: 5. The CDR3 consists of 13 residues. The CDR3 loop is CASERDSNYGYTF. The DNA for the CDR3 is TGTGCCAGTGAGAGGGACAGTAACTATGGCTACACCTTC.

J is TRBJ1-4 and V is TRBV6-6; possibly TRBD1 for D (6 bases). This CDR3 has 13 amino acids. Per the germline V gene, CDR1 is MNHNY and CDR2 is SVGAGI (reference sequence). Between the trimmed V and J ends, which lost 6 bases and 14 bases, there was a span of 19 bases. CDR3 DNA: TGTGCCAGCAGCTCAAACGACAGGAGGGTCCTGTTTTTT. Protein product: CASSSNDRRVLFF.

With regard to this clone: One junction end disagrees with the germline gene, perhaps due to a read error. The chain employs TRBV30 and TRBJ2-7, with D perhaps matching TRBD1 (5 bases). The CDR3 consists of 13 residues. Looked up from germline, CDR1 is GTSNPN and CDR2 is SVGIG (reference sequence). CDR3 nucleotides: TGTGCCTGGAAGGTCAGGGCGTCCTCCGAGCAGTACTTC. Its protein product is CAWKVRASSEQYF.

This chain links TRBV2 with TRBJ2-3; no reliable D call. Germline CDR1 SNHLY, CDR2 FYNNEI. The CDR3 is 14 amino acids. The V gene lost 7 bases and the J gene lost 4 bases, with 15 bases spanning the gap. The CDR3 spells CASTPIGEADTQYF. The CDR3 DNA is TGTGCCAGCACCCCGATCGGTGAGGCAGATACGCAGTATTTT.

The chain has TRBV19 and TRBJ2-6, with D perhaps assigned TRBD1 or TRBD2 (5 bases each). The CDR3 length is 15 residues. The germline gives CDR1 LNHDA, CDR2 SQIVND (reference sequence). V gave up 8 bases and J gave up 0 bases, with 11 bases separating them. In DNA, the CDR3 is TGTGCCAGTGGGACCGCAGACTCTGGGGCCAACGTCCTGACTTTC. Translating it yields CASGTADSGANVLTF.

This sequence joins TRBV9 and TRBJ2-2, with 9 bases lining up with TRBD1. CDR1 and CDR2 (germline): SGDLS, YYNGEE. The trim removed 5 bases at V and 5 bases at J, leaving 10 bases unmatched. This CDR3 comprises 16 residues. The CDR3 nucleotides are TGTGCCAGCAGTGCAACAGGGGGCGTTGTTACCGGGGAGCTGTTTTTT. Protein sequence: CASSATGGVVTGELFF.

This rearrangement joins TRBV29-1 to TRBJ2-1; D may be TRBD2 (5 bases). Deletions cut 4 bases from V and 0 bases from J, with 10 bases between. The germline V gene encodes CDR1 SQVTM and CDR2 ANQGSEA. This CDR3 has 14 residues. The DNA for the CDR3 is TGCAGCGTTGGCTCCGCGGGCTCCTACAATGAGCAGTTCTTC. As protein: CSVGSAGSYNEQFF.

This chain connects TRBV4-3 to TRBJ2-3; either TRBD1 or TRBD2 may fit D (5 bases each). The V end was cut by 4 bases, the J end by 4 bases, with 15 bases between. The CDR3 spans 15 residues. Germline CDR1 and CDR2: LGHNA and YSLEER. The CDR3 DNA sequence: TGCGCCAGCAGCCGGCGAGGGGATCCTTCAGATACGCAGTATTTT. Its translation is CASSRRGDPSDTQYF.

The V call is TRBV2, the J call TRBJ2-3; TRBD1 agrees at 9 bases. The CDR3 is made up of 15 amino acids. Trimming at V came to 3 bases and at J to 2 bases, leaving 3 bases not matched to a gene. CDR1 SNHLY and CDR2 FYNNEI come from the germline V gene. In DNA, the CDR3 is TGTGCCAGCAGTGAGACAGGGGGATACACAGATACGCAGTATTTT. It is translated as CASSETGGYTDTQYF.

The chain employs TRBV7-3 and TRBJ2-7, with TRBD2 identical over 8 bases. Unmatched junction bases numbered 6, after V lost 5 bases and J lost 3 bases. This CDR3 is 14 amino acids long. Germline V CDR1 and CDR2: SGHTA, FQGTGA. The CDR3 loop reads CASSPGGGFYEQYF. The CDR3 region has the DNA TGTGCCAGCAGCCCCGGGGGGGGTTTCTACGAGCAGTACTTC.

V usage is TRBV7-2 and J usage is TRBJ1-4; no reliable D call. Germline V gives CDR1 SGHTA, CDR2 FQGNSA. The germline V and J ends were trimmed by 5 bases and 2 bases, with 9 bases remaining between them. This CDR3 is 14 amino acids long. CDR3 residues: CASSPPPTNEKLFF. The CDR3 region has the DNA TGTGCCAGCAGCCCTCCCCCGACTAATGAAAAACTGTTTTTT.

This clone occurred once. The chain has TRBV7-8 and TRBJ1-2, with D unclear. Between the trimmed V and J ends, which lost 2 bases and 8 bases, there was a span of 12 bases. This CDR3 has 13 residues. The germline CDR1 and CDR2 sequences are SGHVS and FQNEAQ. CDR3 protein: CASSLNIEVGYTF. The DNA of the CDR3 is TGTGCCAGCAGCTTAAACATTGAGGTCGGCTACACCTTC.